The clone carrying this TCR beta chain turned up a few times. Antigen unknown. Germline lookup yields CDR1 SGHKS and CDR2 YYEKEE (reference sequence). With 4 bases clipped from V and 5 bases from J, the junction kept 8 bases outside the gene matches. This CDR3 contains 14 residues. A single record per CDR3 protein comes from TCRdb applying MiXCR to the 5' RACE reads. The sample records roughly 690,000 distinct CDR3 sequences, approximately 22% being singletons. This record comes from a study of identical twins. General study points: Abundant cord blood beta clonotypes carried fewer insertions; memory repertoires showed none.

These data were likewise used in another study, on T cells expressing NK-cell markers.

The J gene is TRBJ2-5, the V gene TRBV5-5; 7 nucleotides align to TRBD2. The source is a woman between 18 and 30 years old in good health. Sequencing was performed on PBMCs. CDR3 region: CASSLGLGMETQYF. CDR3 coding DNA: TGTGCCAGCAGCCTCGGACTAGGGATGGAGACCCAGTACTTC.